This T cell receptor beta chain originates from a study of T-cell memory formation after mild COVID-19. Study-level background: Clustering of TCRs was largely donor specific.

The germline CDR1 and CDR2 sequences are DFQATT and SNEGSKA (reference sequence). With 3 bases clipped from V and 3 bases from J, the junction kept 7 bases outside the gene matches. This CDR3 has 14 amino acids. 5'RACE primed at constant segments yielded TCR alpha and TCR beta cDNA libraries bearing sample barcodes and UMIs. A single record per CDR3 protein comes from TCRdb applying MiXCR to the 5' RACE reads. The data contain about 140,000 distinct CDR3 sequences, 11% to 15% of them singletons. On this clonotype: What it recognizes is unknown.

Study-wide points: That cross-reactive memory joined was suggested by some responding clones appearing in pre-infection memory. Among clones contracting day 15 to 85, CD4/CD8 was balanced, whereas later expanders leaned CD4+.

Sequencing was done on a sample of PBMCs or a T cell subset sorted from them (not recorded which). The V call is TRBV20-1, the J call TRBJ2-7, with 8 nucleotides matching TRBD1. This clonotype was obtained from an adult woman who had mild COVID-19 (a few samples of this study predate the infection). Cell type and time point are not known. The chain's CDR3 is CSASPRDRIYEQYF. The CDR3 DNA sequence: TGCAGTGCTAGCCCCCGGGACAGGATCTACGAGCAGTACTTC.